This T cell receptor (beta chain) emerged from a study of shared clonotypes between healthy human individuals. Study-wide results and limits: Relative to memory subsets, naive subsets generally showed larger estimated richness. Non-shared clonotypes displayed generation probabilities falling below those of clonotypes present in all four donors.

Repertoires were generated with immunoSEQ multiplex PCR, while TCRdb's copy carries only in-frame clones and drops some. The table records 2,500,000 or so clones, over 85% of them present only once. Details on this clone: The antigen is undetermined.

CDR3 length: 15 residues. V lost 3 bases, J lost 5 bases, and 8 bases stayed unmatched. Germline CDR1 and CDR2: SGHRS and YFSETQ. The sample comprised naive CD4+ T cells from PBMCs. Specified subset: CD45RA+ positively selected. The receptor was derived from a young man in good health. Some clones in this sample may be carry-over from other donors' samples. The chain combines TRBV5-1 with TRBJ2-1; 7 bases are shared with TRBD2. The CDR3 protein is CASSYSGQVNNEQFF. CDR3 in DNA: TGCGCCAGCAGCTATAGCGGGCAAGTAAACAATGAGCAGTTCTTC.